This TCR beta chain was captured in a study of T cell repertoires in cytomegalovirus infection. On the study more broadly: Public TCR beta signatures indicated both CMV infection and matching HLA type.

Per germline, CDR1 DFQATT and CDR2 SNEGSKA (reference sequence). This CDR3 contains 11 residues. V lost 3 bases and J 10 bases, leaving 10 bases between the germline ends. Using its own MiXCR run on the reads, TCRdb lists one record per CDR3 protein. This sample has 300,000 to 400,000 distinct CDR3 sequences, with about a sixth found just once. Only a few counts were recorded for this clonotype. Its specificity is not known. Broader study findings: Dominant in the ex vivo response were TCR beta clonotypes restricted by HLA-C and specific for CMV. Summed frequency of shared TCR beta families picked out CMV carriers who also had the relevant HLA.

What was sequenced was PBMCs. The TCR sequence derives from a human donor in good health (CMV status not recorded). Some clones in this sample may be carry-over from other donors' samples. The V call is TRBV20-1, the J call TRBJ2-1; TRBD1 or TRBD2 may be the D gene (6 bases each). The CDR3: CSARRGEEQFF. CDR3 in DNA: TGCAGTGCTAGGAGGGGGGAAGAGCAGTTCTTC.